A single sample is the source of the 17 T cell receptor beta chains below, sequenced in a study of shared clonotypes between healthy human individuals. The method was immunoSEQ multiplex PCR; TCRdb's version includes in-frame clones alone and lacks a portion of them. Seen here are about a million clones, roughly 80% observed once, and the top ten hold 0.7% to 0.95%. The sequenced sample consisted of memory CD4+ T cells from PBMCs. As for subset: CD45RA-negative fraction. Source of these receptors: a man between 18 and 35 years old in good health. Some clones in this sample may be carry-over from other donors' samples.

To note about this clone: Within the sample, other DNA sequences also encode this same CDR3. The chain is built from TRBV5-1 and TRBJ1-5; 8 nucleotides align to TRBD1. The trim removed 4 bases at V and 2 bases at J, leaving 2 bases unmatched. The CDR3 runs to 14 residues. Germline CDR1 SGHRS, CDR2 YFSETQ. The CDR3 coding sequence is TGCGCCAGCAGCGCGGGACAGGGCAATCAGCCCCAGCATTTT. Encoded protein: CASSAGQGNQPQHF.

The sample holds a few counts of this clone. The chain carries TRBV18 and TRBJ1-5, with TRBD1 as a possible D gene (5 bases). Germline lookup yields CDR1 KGHSH and CDR2 LQKENI. With 9 bases removed from V and 3 bases from J, the gap between germline ends came to 18 bases. The CDR3 has 15 residues. The CDR3, as DNA: TGTGCCAGTTCTACGGGGACGGTAGACAATCAGCCCCAGCATTTT. Protein sequence: CASSTGTVDNQPQHF.

V gene TRBV5-1 combines with J gene TRBJ2-2, with 7 positions matching TRBD2. Germline assignment: CDR1 SGHRS and CDR2 YFSETQ. There are 15 residues in the CDR3. Trimming at V came to 4 bases and at J to 3 bases, leaving 6 bases not matched to a gene. The CDR3 loop is CASSVGLVDTGELFF. The CDR3 DNA reads TGCGCCAGCAGCGTCGGACTAGTCGACACCGGGGAGCTGTTTTTT.

V gene TRBV7-6 combines with J gene TRBJ2-7, with D unclear. Germline V lookup: CDR1 SGHVS, CDR2 FNYEAQ. V shed 5 bases and J shed 4 bases, with 15 bases lying between them. This CDR3 comprises 14 residues. This CDR3 reads CASSPFSGDYEQYF. Written as DNA, the CDR3 is TGTGCCAGCAGCCCATTTTCTGGGGATTACGAGCAGTACTTC.

The chain is built from TRBV18 and TRBJ2-1, with D unclear. Germline V gene sequence: CDR1 KGHSH, CDR2 LQKENI. V dropped 4 bases and J dropped 10 bases, with 11 bases sitting between them. The CDR3 is 12 residues long. CDR3 residues: CASSRRLLEQFF. DNA of the CDR3: TGTGCCAGCTCACGGAGACTCTTAGAGCAGTTCTTC.

This clone came up a few times. Germline and junction disagree at one end, which may indicate a read error. The V call is TRBV5-1, the J call TRBJ2-5, with D perhaps TRBD1 (6 bases). This CDR3 has 15 residues. From germline, CDR1 is SGHRS and CDR2 YFSETQ. The DNA of the CDR3 is TGCGCCAGCAGCTTGACGCAGGGGCGGCAAGCGACCCAGTACTTC. Protein product: CASSLTQGRQATQYF.

This sequence joins TRBV2 and TRBJ1-4; 7 bases agree with TRBD1. The CDR3 covers 15 residues. Germline trimming cut 4 bases from V and 8 bases from J; bases unmatched to any gene: 10. Germline CDR1 and CDR2: SNHLY and FYNNEI. The CDR3 protein is CASSAGDGRGEKLFF. CDR3 bases: TGTGCCAGCAGTGCTGGGGATGGCAGGGGGGAAAAACTGTTTTTT.

On this clone itself: At the DNA level, this CDR3 is encoded by other sequences in the same sample as well. The chain joins TRBV5-1 to TRBJ2-7; 9 bases fit TRBD2. CDR3 length equals 12 residues. Per germline, CDR1 SGHRS and CDR2 YFSETQ. V lost 3 bases, J lost 6 bases, and 1 base stayed unmatched. The CDR3, as DNA: TGCGCCAGCAGCTGGCGGGGGGGCGAGCAGTACTTC. Its protein is CASSWRGGEQYF.

This clone was seen ten or more times. This chain's CDR3 is CASSPRLAGDGTDTQYF. The CDR3 DNA reads as TGCGCCAGCAGCCCCAGACTAGCGGGAGATGGTACAGATACGCAGTATTTT. This sequence joins TRBV4-1 and TRBJ2-3; TRBD2 agrees at 12 bases. Losses at the gene ends were 4 bases for V and 3 bases for J; bases not matched to a gene: 8. The CDR3 totals 17 residues. Germline V CDR1 and CDR2: MGHRA, YSYEKL.

This clone was seen a single time. V is TRBV7-9 and J is TRBJ2-7; possibly TRBD1 for D (6 bases). The CDR3 sequence is 14 residues long. The germline CDR1 and CDR2 sequences are SEHNR and FQNEAQ (reference sequence). Trimming pared 5 bases from V and 7 bases from J, leaving 18 bases between. The CDR3 bases are TGTGCCAGCAGCCGTACAGGGACAACTGGGGAGCAGTACTTC. Encoded protein: CASSRTGTTGEQYF.

The chain couples TRBV28 to TRBJ2-6; no clear D. This CDR3 comprises 13 residues. V lost 2 bases and J 9 bases, leaving 8 bases between the germline ends. The germline CDR1 and CDR2 sequences are MDHEN and SYDVKM. The DNA for the CDR3 is TGTGCCAGCAGTTTAGTATCCGACAACGTCCTGACTTTC. Protein: CASSLVSDNVLTF. The variable domain in full, completed from reference TRBV28 and TRBJ2-6, reads DVKVTQSSRYLVKRTGEKVFLECVQDMDHENMFWYRQDPGLGLRLIYFSYDVKMKEKGDIPEGYSVSREKKERFSLILESASTNQTSMYLCASSLVSDNVLTFGAGSRLTVL.

The rearrangement joins TRBV27 to TRBJ1-2, with 11 bases fitting TRBD1. Trimming cost V 5 bases and J 4 bases; bases outside gene matches: 6. Looked up from germline, CDR1 is MNHEY and CDR2 is SMNVEV (reference sequence). CDR3 size: 15 residues. The CDR3 DNA sequence: TGTGCCAGCAGTATATTCGGACAGGGGGCCTATGGCTACACCTTC. It translates to CASSIFGQGAYGYTF.

This chain joins TRBV30 and TRBJ1-1; TRBD1 matches at 8 bases. J gave up 1 base and V 0 bases, and 7 bases lay outside the gene matches. This CDR3 is built from 16 residues. Per germline, CDR1 GTSNPN and CDR2 SVGIG (reference sequence). The CDR3 DNA is TGTGCCTGGAGTGTAGCAGGGGGCGGAAAGAACACTGAAGCTTTCTTT. Its protein product is CAWSVAGGGKNTEAFF.

V and J are TRBV11-3 and TRBJ2-2, with TRBD1 matching over 7 bases. The CDR3 sequence is 15 residues long. J was trimmed by 3 bases and V by 4 bases; bases with no gene match: 5. CDR1 is SGHNT, CDR2 YENEEA, per germline. The CDR3 reads CASSSGGRDTGELFF. Written as DNA, the CDR3 is TGTGCCAGCAGCTCAGGGGGTCGTGACACCGGGGAGCTGTTTTTT.

The J gene is TRBJ1-5, the V gene TRBV6-4; 8 nucleotides align to TRBD1. The CDR3 extends over 15 amino acids. V lost 3 bases and J lost 0; bases outside the gene matches: 1. CDR1 and CDR2 from the germline V gene are MRHNA and SNTAGT. The CDR3 loop is CASSETGDSNQPQHF. The CDR3 nucleotides are TGTGCCAGCAGTGAGACAGGGGATAGCAATCAGCCCCAGCATTTT.

Notes on this clone: Different DNA sequences within this sample yield the same CDR3. The J gene is TRBJ1-5, the V gene TRBV6-5, with D unresolved. The CDR3 spans 13 residues. The germline V and J ends were trimmed by 0 bases and 6 bases, with 6 bases remaining between them. CDR1 is MNHEY, CDR2 SVGAGI, per germline. CDR3 region: CASSYSRVQPQHF. CDR3 coding DNA: TGTGCCAGCAGTTACTCCCGGGTTCAGCCCCAGCATTTT.

This chain links TRBV28 with TRBJ2-2; 13 bases agree with TRBD2. Germline lookup yields CDR1 MDHEN and CDR2 SYDVKM. The CDR3 sequence is 17 residues long. Germline trimming cut 8 bases from V and 5 bases from J; bases unmatched to any gene: 11. CDR3 sequence reads: CASGLLLAGGPTGELFF. The CDR3 coding sequence is TGTGCCAGCGGCCTCCTACTAGCGGGAGGGCCTACCGGGGAGCTGTTTTTT.